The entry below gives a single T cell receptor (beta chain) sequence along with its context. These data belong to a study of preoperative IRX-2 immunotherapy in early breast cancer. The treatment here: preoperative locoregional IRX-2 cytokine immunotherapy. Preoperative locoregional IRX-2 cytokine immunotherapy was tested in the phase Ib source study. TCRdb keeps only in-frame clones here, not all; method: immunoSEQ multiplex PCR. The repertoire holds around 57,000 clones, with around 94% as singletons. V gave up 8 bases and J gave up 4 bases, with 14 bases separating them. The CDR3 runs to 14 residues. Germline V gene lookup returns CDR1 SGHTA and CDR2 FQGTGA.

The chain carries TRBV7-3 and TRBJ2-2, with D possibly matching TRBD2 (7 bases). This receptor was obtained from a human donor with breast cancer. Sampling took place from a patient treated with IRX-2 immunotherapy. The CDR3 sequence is CASASGGPTGELFF. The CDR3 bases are TGTGCCAGCGCGTCCGGGGGGCCCACCGGGGAGCTGTTTTTT.